These 5 T cell receptor beta chains share one sample of origin, sequenced in a study of TIL therapy for anti-PD-1-resistant metastatic lung cancer. This was the immunoSEQ v3 assay. TCRdb's table, derived via immunoSEQ multiplex PCR, lists solely in-frame clones and lacks some. Here the sample spans approximately 60,000 clones, over 75% being singletons. Sample time point: pre-treatment sample, taken before nivolumab and TIL therapy. The input for sequencing was blood, taken at baseline. The origin of the receptors is a person aged 25-85 years with non-small cell lung cancer.

The chain carries TRBV19 and TRBJ2-2; D might be TRBD1 or TRBD2, each matching 5 bases. Germline CDR1 reads LNHDA; CDR2 reads SQIVND (reference sequence). The ends were cut back, 5 bases at V and 7 bases at J, with 14 bases in the middle. The CDR3 consists of 14 residues. CDR3 DNA sequence: TGTGCCAGTAGTCCAGGGAGCGGAATCGGGGAGCTGTTTTTT. This translates into CASSPGSGIGELFF.

The J gene is TRBJ2-1, the V gene TRBV6-5; 10 bases map to TRBD2. The CDR3 is made up of 15 amino acids. V dropped 6 bases and J dropped 10; count of bases not matched to a gene: 12. Germline lookup yields CDR1 MNHEY and CDR2 SVGAGI. The CDR3 loop is CASRLAGAPFSEQFF. The CDR3 DNA reads TGTGCCAGCAGGCTAGCGGGGGCCCCTTTTTCGGAGCAGTTCTTC.

The genes are TRBV4-3 and TRBJ2-2; a weak D match, TRBD1 (5 bases). Germline-derived CDR1 and CDR2 are LGHNA and YSLEER. V was trimmed by 1 base and J by 4 bases, leaving 10 bases between them. The CDR3 runs to 15 residues. CDR3 sequence reads: CASSQVSTATGELFF. CDR3 DNA sequence: TGCGCCAGCAGCCAAGTATCGACAGCCACCGGGGAGCTGTTTTTT.

This clone was found a few times. V and J are TRBV4-2 and TRBJ2-7; perhaps TRBD1 as D (6 bases). The CDR3 totals 16 residues. V was pared by 4 bases and J by 2 bases, with 18 bases between. Germline V gives CDR1 LGHNA, CDR2 YNFKEQ. The DNA of the CDR3 is TGTGCCAGCAGCCCCGCCGGCCAGGGGAATCCCTACGAGCAGTACTTC. It encodes CASSPAGQGNPYEQYF.

The chain combines TRBV6-6 with TRBJ1-4; 7 bases fit TRBD1. Trimming cost V 6 bases and J 1 base; bases outside gene matches: 5. In germline, CDR1 is MNHNY, CDR2 SVGAGI (reference sequence). This CDR3 is built from 15 residues. CDR3 nucleotide sequence: TGTGCCAGCAGCCAGGGGGTGGGAACTAATGAAAAACTGTTTTTT. Its translation: CASSQGVGTNEKLFF.